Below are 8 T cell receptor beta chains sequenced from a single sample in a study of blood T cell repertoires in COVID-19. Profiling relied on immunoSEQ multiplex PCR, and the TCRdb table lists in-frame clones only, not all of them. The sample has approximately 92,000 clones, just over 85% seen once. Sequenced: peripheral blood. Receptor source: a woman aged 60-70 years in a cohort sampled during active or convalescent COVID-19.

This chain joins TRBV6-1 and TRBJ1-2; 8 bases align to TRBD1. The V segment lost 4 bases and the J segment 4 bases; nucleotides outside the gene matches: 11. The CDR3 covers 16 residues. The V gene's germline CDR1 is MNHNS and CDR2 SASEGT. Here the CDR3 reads CASSGRRSDRAYGYTF. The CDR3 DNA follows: TGTGCCAGCAGTGGTCGCAGGTCGGACAGGGCCTATGGCTACACCTTC.

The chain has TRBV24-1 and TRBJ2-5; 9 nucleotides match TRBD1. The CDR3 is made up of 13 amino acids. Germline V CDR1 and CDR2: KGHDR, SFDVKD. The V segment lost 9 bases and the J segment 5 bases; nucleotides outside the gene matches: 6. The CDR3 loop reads CATGTGGLETQYF. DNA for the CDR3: TGTGCCACCGGTACAGGGGGCTTGGAGACCCAGTACTTC.

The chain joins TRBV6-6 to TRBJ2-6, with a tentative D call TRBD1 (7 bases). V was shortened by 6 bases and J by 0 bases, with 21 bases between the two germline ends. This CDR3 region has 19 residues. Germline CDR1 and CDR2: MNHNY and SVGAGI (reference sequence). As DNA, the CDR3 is TGTGCCAGCAGCTCCAGGGGGGCGCACTCCTTCTCTGGGGCCAACGTCCTGACTTTC. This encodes CASSSRGAHSFSGANVLTF.

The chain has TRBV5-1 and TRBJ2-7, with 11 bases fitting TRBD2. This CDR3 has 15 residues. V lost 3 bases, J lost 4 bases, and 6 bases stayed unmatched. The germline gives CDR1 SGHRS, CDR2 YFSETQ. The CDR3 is CASSSLAGAFYEQYF. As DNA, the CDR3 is TGCGCCAGCAGCTCACTAGCGGGAGCTTTTTACGAGCAGTACTTC.

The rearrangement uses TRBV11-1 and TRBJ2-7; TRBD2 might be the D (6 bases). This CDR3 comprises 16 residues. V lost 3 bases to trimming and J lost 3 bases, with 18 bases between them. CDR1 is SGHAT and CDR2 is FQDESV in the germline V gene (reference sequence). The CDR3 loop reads CASSFSGGATVYEQYF. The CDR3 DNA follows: TGTGCCAGCAGCTTTAGCGGCGGGGCCACTGTCTACGAGCAGTACTTC. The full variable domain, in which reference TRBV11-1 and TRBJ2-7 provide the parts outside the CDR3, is EAEVAQSPRYKITEKSQAVAFWCDPISGHATLYWYRQILGQGPELLVQFQDESVVDDSQLPKDRFSAERLKGVDSTLKIQPAELGDSAMYLCASSFSGGATVYEQYFGPGTRLTVT.

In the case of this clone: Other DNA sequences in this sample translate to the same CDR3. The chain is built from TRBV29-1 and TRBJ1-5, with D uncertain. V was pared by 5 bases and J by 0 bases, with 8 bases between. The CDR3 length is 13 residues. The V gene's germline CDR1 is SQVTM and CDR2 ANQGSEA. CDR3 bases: TGCAGCGTTAGTGAGAATAGCAATCAGCCCCAGCATTTT. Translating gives CSVSENSNQPQHF.

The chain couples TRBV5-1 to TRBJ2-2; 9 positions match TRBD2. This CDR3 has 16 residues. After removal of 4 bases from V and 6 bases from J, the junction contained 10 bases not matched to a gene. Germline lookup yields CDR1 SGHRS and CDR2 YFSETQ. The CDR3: CASSHPGLARAGELFF. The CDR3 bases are TGCGCCAGCAGCCACCCAGGACTAGCGAGGGCCGGGGAGCTGTTTTTT.

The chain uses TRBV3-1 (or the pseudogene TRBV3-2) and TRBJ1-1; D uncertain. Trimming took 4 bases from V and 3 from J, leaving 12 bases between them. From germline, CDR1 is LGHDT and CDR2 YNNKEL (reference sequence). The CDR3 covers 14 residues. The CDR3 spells CASSPRGGHTEAFF. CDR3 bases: TGTGCCAGCAGCCCCCGGGGAGGCCACACTGAAGCTTTCTTT.